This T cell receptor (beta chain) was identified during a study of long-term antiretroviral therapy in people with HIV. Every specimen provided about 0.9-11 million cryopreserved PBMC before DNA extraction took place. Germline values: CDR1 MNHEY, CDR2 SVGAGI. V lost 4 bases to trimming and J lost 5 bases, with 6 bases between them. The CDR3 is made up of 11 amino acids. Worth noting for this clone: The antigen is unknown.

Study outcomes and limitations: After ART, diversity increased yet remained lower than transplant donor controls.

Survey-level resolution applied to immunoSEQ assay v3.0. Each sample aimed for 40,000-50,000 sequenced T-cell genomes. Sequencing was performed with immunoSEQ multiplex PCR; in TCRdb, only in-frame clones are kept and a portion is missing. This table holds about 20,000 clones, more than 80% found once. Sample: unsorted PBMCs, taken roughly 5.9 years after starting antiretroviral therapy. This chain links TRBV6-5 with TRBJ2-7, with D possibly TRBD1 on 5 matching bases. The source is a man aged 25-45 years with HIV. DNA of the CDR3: TGTGCCAGCAGTTTCAGGGACGAGCAGTACTTC. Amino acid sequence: CASSFRDEQYF.